The clone carrying this TCR beta chain appeared a few times. Its matching antigen is unknown. The library targeted TCRbeta and was prepared with unique molecular identifiers. A single record per CDR3 protein comes from TCRdb applying MiXCR to the PCR reads. The table includes some 120,000 distinct CDR3 sequences, about a tenth detected once. The data were obtained in a study of T-cell reconstitution after alpha-beta-depleted transplantation in children. Findings of the study overall: T-cell counts and diversity at one year following transplant were attributed mainly to newly produced T cells. There were reportedly several hundred expanded graft clones from which alpha-beta T cells came about two months after transplant. TCRbeta diversity was high at day 60 in some patients (a result of surviving recipient T cells and thymic progenitors).

V lost 5 bases to trimming and J lost 7 bases, with 15 bases between them. The germline gives CDR1 SGHVS, CDR2 FNYEAQ. This CDR3 is built from 13 residues. This material consisted of PBMCs, mostly from graft donor cells, taken 180 days after TCRalphabeta/CD19-depleted stem cell transplant. This sequence joins TRBV7-6 and TRBJ2-7; a weak D match, TRBD2 (5 bases). The TCR was taken from a girl under two years old who had a stem cell transplant for combined immunodeficiency, so the T cells may come from the graft donor. This CDR3 is CASSPGGSGEQYF. In DNA, the CDR3 is TGTGCCAGCAGCCCTGGCGGCTCGGGGGAGCAGTACTTC.